What follows describes a single T cell receptor beta chain. This clone appeared a single time. Which antigen it targets is not known. No much larger clone exists at a distance of one base, and base qualities are not known. Whole blood was collected in K2EDTA tubes by collaborating institutions according to the institutions' own protocols. For TCRbeta analysis, collaborator samples were shipped as frozen whole blood, as isolated PBMCs, or as DNA extracted from either sample type. TCRbeta CDR3 regions were amplified from genomic DNA using the immunoSEQ Assay, a bias-controlled multiplex PCR. The study's own analysis went as follows. Nucleated cell counts per sample were estimated from amplification of reference gene primers within the assay. To quantify the absolute abundance of each unique TCRbeta CDR3 rearrangement, sequence reads were collapsed and filtered. For each sample, productive Simpson clonality was calculated as the square root of Simpson's diversity index across productive rearrangements. TCRdb re-hosts the immuneACCESS table, in-frame sequences only. Its copies lack some clones; in the studies checked, an unresolved V gene accounts for under half of them, and the cause for the rest is not known. V and J calls and clone size follow that table, whereas D and trimming were derived from the DNA. The sample table records around 230,000 clones; 82% of these occur just once. The ten top clones hold around 11% of the sample.

These data are taken from a study of blood T cell repertoires in COVID-19 (TCRdb year 2020). Regarding the complete study: The collaborator samples originated in the United States, Italy and Spain and spanned the acute and convalescent phases of COVID-19. The material from the prospective study consisted of cDNA or gDNA derived from T cells, B-cell-depleted T cells, or PBMCs. Subjects who had been exposed to COVID-19, were actively infected with it, or had recovered from it provided the deeply sampled blood TCRbeta repertoires that made up the dataset. The repertoires were released in a freely available public database intended as a resource for research on the immune response to SARS-CoV-2. The samples were drawn from the first 160 participants of the ongoing ImmuneRACE study and from 1,254 subjects provided by 6 global collaborators. A de-identified subject ID, COVID-19 status, age in years and sex were almost always included in the sample metadata. HLA class I and class II types, where available, came from metadata supplied by the sample provider rather than from assay-based typing.

Results the study describes overall, beyond this receptor: How much clinical and demographic metadata was included differed by source and by participant, and the metadata was provided uncurated.

Sequenced: peripheral blood. This receptor was taken from a woman between 55 and 75 years old with active or convalescent COVID-19.

The CDR3 has the sequence CASSYPGTGGFQIETQYF. The DNA reads as follows: TGCGCCAGCAGCTACCCCGGGACAGGGGGCTTCCAGATTGAGACCCAGTACTTC. This sequence uses TRBV5-1 and TRBJ2-5, with 12 bases matching TRBD1. Trimming accounts for 3 bases at V and 5 bases at J, while the number of junction bases matched to no gene is 14. Reading the germline V gene gives CDR1 SGHRS and CDR2 YFSETQ. The CDR3 numbers 18 residues from cysteine through phenylalanine. The CDR3 DNA has 54 bases and is translated from base 1.